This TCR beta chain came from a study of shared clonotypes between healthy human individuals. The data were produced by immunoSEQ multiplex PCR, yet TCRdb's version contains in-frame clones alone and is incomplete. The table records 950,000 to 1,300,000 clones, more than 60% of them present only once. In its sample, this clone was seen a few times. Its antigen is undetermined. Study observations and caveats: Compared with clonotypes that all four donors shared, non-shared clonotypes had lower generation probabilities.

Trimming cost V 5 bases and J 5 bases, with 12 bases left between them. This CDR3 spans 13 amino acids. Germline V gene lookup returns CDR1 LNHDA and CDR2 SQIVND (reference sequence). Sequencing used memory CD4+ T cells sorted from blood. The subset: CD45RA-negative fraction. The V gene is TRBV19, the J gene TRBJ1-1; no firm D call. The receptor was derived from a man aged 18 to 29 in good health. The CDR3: CASSLTGYTEAFF. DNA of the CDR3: TGTGCCAGTAGTTTGACGGGGTATACTGAAGCTTTCTTT.